A selection of T cell receptor beta chains follows, all from one sample in a study of a mutant IDH1 vaccine in newly diagnosed glioma. The antigens of these receptors remain unknown. Profiled with immunoSEQ multiplex PCR; TCRdb holds only in-frame clones, not every one. The data hold tens of thousands of clones, with around 74% observed a single time. The sequenced sample was PBMCs, obtained from a glioma patient whose treatment included an IDH1 peptide vaccine. The origin of the receptors is a man aged 45-65 years with glioma. Each CDR3 is given with its conserved first and last residue.

cdr3_aa | j_call | v_call
CAISGRANTGELFF | TRBJ2-2 | TRBV10-3
CASSLAPSGGIHEQYF | TRBJ2-7 | TRBV5-6
CASSYPTGGATEAFF | TRBJ1-1 | TRBV6-6
CASTPLTGVEETQYF | TRBJ2-5 | TRBV5-1
CASSRRRSEAYEQYF | TRBJ2-7 | TRBV27
CASSLVPTDEQFF | TRBJ2-1 | TRBV7-9
CASSLQGYNEQFF | TRBJ2-1 | TRBV13
CASSTLDSGGIYEQYF | TRBJ2-7 | TRBV19
CASSLRRGPGNTIYF | TRBJ1-3 | TRBV6-5
CASSPQATGTGELFF | TRBJ2-2 | TRBV7-2
CASTPRGIIGSEQYF | TRBJ2-7 | TRBV7-2
CASSRDSYQEFTEAFF | TRBJ1-1 | TRBV5-4
CASSQYLEGLEGEQYF | TRBJ2-7 | TRBV4-1
CASSGFGDTNEKLFF | TRBJ1-4 | TRBV19
CASSESGRVYGYTF | TRBJ1-2 | TRBV25-1
CAWSATRGPSGELFF | TRBJ2-2 | TRBV30
CASSGPTGAYNEQFF | TRBJ2-1 | TRBV5-1
CASSQTLRGGYTGELFF | TRBJ2-2 | TRBV4-3
CAWSSQVGSGELFF | TRBJ2-2 | TRBV30
CASSIGSGVYNEQFF | TRBJ2-1 | TRBV19
CASSTPGGIEQYF | TRBJ2-7 | TRBV6-6
CALMGYNEQFF | TRBJ2-1 | TRBV30
CAWSGDNQPQHF | TRBJ1-5 | TRBV30
CASSPGSSGANVLTF | TRBJ2-6 | TRBV27
CAWSAGDGRTDTQYF | TRBJ2-3 | TRBV30
CASSLQGLKNTGELFF | TRBJ2-2 | TRBV2
CASSPGSHTEAFF | TRBJ1-1 | TRBV19
CASSLWDQNTGELFF | TRBJ2-2 | TRBV18
CARFGRNTIYF | TRBJ1-3 | TRBV6-5
CASSLSPLGGDTQYF | TRBJ2-3 | TRBV9
CASSPGGTVDDEQFF | TRBJ2-1 | TRBV19
CASSPWGGRSFENIQYF | TRBJ2-4 | TRBV2
CASSRGKGIGYGYTF | TRBJ1-2 | TRBV4-2
CASSSGSANYGYTF | TRBJ1-2 | TRBV25-1
CASSEDLSLGETQYF | TRBJ2-5 | TRBV2
CASSHPDRNLNNEQFF | TRBJ2-1 | TRBV5-4
CASSLVPGNTGELFF | TRBJ2-2 | TRBV5-4
CASSQERSGGASTDTQYF | TRBJ2-3 | TRBV4-1
CASSESRTGRVKLFF | TRBJ1-4 | TRBV25-1
CASSESRGYEQYF | TRBJ2-7 | TRBV10-2
CASTVRTIGQPQHF | TRBJ1-5 | TRBV28
CSSRDGRGANYGYTF | TRBJ1-2 | TRBV29-1
CASSEGSLSYEQYF | TRBJ2-7 | TRBV2
CASSLEQLATNEKLFF | TRBJ1-4 | TRBV5-5
CASSFKASWADNEQFF | TRBJ2-1 | TRBV27
CASSQDGGPYEQYF | TRBJ2-7 | TRBV4-3
CSVVGSRVDTEAFF | TRBJ1-1 | TRBV29-1
CATSSFDRGGQPQHF | TRBJ1-5 | TRBV15
CSVGASGGAGETQYF | TRBJ2-5 | TRBV29-1
CASRTGREKLFF | TRBJ1-4 | TRBV2
CASSLEGTRYNEQFF | TRBJ2-1 | TRBV5-4
CSFGQGKGEKLFF | TRBJ1-4 | TRBV29-1
CASSLGERGAGELFF | TRBJ2-2 | TRBV5-1
CASSILQGRSGEKLFF | TRBJ1-4 | TRBV19
CASSQGGRAMNTEAFF | TRBJ1-1 | TRBV4-1
CSAGSTSGETQYF | TRBJ2-5 | TRBV29-1
CASSQAQGSSYEQYF | TRBJ2-7 | TRBV4-1
CASSDRVYDEQFF | TRBJ2-1 | TRBV2
CASSEGAGGPQTQYF | TRBJ2-5 | TRBV6-1